This T cell receptor (beta chain) came from a study of shared clonotypes between healthy human individuals. Using around 180 ng DNA, tens of thousands of T cell genomes, the sorted-subset replicate PCRs were run. The repertoire was sequenced with immunoSEQ multiplex PCR; TCRdb's copy has only in-frame clones and lacks some. Among about 1.1 million clones listed, around 77% were seen once. Deletions cut 1 base from V and 8 bases from J, with 8 bases between. Germline V gene data show CDR1 as MNHNS and CDR2 as SASEGT. There are 12 residues in the CDR3. Sequencing was carried out using memory CD4+ T cells from PBMCs. Subset meaning: CD45RA-negative fraction. The V call is TRBV6-1, the J call TRBJ1-2; D is undetermined. The TCR originated in a young man in good health. Some clones in this sample may be carry-over from other donors' samples. The CDR3 DNA reads as TGTGCCAGCAGTGAAGACACGGACGGCTACACCTTC. Its protein is CASSEDTDGYTF.